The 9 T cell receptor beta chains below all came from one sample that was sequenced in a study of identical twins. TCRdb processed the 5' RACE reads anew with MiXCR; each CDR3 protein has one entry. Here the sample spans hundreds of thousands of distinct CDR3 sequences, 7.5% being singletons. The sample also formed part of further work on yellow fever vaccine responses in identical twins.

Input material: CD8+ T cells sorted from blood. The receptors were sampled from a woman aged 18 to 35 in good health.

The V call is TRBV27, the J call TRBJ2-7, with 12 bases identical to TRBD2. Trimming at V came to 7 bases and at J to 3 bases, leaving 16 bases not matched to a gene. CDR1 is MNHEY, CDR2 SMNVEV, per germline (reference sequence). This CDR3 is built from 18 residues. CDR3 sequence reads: CASNPTPQRTSGIYEQYF. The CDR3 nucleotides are TGTGCCAGCAATCCAACGCCCCAACGGACTAGCGGGATCTACGAGCAGTACTTC.

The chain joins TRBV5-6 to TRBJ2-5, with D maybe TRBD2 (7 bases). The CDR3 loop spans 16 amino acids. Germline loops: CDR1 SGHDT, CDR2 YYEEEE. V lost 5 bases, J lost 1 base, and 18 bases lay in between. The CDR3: CASSMGGPGGQETQYF. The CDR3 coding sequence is TGTGCCAGCAGTATGGGGGGGCCCGGCGGCCAAGAGACCCAGTACTTC.

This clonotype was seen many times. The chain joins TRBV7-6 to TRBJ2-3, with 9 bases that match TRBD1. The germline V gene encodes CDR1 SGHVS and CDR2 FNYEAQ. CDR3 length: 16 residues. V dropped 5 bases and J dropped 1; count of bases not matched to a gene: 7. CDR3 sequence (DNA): TGTGCCAGCAGCCTCTTGGACAGGGGAGGCACAGATACGCAGTATTTT. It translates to CASSLLDRGGTDTQYF.

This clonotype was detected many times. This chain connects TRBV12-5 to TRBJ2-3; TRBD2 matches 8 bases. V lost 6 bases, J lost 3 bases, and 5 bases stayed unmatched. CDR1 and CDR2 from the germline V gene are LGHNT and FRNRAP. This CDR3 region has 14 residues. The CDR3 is CASGPGGRTDTQYF. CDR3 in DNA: TGTGCTAGTGGCCCGGGAGGGAGAACAGATACGCAGTATTTT.

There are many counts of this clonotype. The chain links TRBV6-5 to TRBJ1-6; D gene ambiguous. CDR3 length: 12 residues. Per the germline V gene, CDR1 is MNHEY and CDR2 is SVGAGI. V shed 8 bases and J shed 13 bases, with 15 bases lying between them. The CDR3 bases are TGTGCCAGCGGGATCGTGGGGAGGCCCCTCCACTTT. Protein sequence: CASGIVGRPLHF.

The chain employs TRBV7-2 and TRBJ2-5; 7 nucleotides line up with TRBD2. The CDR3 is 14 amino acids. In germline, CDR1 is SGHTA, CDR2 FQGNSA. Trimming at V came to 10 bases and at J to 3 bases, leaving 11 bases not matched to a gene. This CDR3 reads CAILGGRVKETQYF. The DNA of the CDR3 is TGTGCCATCCTCGGGGGGAGGGTTAAAGAGACCCAGTACTTC.

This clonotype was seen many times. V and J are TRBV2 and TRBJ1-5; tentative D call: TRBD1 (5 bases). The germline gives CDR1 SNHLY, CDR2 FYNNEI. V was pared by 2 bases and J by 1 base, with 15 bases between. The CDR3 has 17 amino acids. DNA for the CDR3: TGTGCCAGCAGTGAACATGAGGTGGGGGTGAGCAATCAGCCCCAGCATTTT. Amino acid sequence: CASSEHEVGVSNQPQHF.

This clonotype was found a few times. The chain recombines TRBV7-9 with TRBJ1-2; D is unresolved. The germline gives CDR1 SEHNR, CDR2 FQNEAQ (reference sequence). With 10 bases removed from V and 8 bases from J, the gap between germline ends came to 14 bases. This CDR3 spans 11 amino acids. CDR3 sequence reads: CAILRGLGYTF. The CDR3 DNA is TGTGCCATTCTTCGAGGATTAGGCTACACCTTC.

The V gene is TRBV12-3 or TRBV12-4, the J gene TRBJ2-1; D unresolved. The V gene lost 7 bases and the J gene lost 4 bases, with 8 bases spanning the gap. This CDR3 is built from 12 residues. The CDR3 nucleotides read TGTGCCAGCACCCGACTGTACAATGAGCAGTTCTTC. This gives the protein CASTRLYNEQFF.